This TCR beta chain was documented in a study of T-cell memory formation after mild COVID-19. Only a few counts were recorded for this clonotype. Its antigen remains unidentified. The CDR3 consists of 16 residues. Germline CDR1 reads MGHRA; CDR2 reads YSYEKL. Trimming removed 1 base from V and 4 bases from J; junction bases left unmatched: 9. Findings and caveats of the study: Pre-infection memory already had some responding clones, implying cross-reactive memory joined. Shrinking CD4+ clones resided mostly in CM and EM, and CD8+ ones in EMRA. Confirmation was lacking for SARS-CoV-2 specificity of second-wave clones that peaked on day 37.

TCRdb called the 5' RACE reads again in MiXCR, with one record for every CDR3 protein. In the table there are over 95,000 distinct CDR3 sequences, 22% of which are singletons. The rearrangement uses TRBV4-1 and TRBJ1-2; 7 positions agree with TRBD1. The sample consisted of PBMCs or a T cell subset sorted from them (not recorded which). The TCR originated in a man younger than 35 who had mild COVID-19 (a few samples of this study predate the infection). Cell type and time point are not known. The CDR3 sequence: CASSQGRQGSAYGYTF. CDR3 nucleotides: TGCGCCAGCAGCCAAGGAAGACAGGGATCGGCCTATGGCTACACCTTC.